Shown below are 5 T cell receptor beta chains from a single sample sequenced in a study of monozygotic twins with cystic fibrosis. The table came from immunoSEQ multiplex PCR; TCRdb's copy has only in-frame clones and leaves some out. The table includes 30,000 to 35,000 clones, more than 85% detected once. Sequencing was performed on blood. These receptors were collected from a girl aged 2 to 10 with cystic fibrosis.

The V call is TRBV4-2, the J call TRBJ1-2, with 8 bases that match TRBD1. Looked up from germline, CDR1 is LGHNA and CDR2 is YNFKEQ. This CDR3 has 15 residues. With V trimmed by 5 bases and J by 3 bases, 8 bases remained unmatched. The CDR3 sequence: CASSERMDRDYGYTF. DNA for the CDR3: TGTGCCAGCAGCGAAAGGATGGACAGGGACTATGGCTACACCTTC.

The chain carries TRBV11-1 and TRBJ1-2; D remains unclear. The CDR3 has 14 amino acids. The germline gives CDR1 SGHAT, CDR2 FQDESV (reference sequence). Trimming took 1 base from V and 4 from J, leaving 10 bases between them. The CDR3 nucleotides are TGTGCCAGCAGCTTAGAGGGTTTCGGCTATGGCTACACCTTC. This codes for CASSLEGFGYGYTF. The full variable domain, rest sourced from reference TRBV11-1 and TRBJ1-2, is EAEVAQSPRYKITEKSQAVAFWCDPISGHATLYWYRQILGQGPELLVQFQDESVVDDSQLPKDRFSAERLKGVDSTLKIQPAELGDSAMYLCASSLEGFGYGYTFGSGTRLTVV.

The chain employs TRBV29-1 and TRBJ1-1; D gene ambiguous. Between the trimmed V and J ends, which lost 1 base and 1 base, there was a span of 7 bases. Germline CDR1 SQVTM, CDR2 ANQGSEA. This CDR3 contains 13 residues. The CDR3 sequence: CSVEAPGNTEAFF. In nucleotides, the CDR3 is TGCAGCGTTGAAGCCCCAGGGAACACTGAAGCTTTCTTT.

This chain links TRBV5-6 with TRBJ1-5; TRBD1 matches at 10 bases. Germline assignment: CDR1 SGHDT and CDR2 YYEEEE. J was trimmed by 3 bases and V by 4 bases; bases with no gene match: 4. This CDR3 is 15 amino acids long. CDR3 sequence reads: CASSPGTGDNQPQHF. The CDR3 coding sequence is TGTGCCAGCAGCCCCGGGACAGGGGACAATCAGCCCCAGCATTTT.

This chain joins TRBV30 and TRBJ2-3, with 11 bases aligning to TRBD2. Germline values: CDR1 GTSNPN, CDR2 SVGIG (reference sequence). The CDR3 is 14 residues long. V lost 5 bases and J lost 3; bases outside the gene matches: 4. In DNA form, the CDR3 reads TGTGCCTGGTCCGGGACTAGCGGAACAGATACGCAGTATTTT. Protein sequence: CAWSGTSGTDTQYF.